A selection of T cell receptor beta chains follows, all from one sample in a study of T cell responses to AZD1222 COVID-19 vaccine. Sequenced by immunoSEQ multiplex PCR; TCRdb stores in-frame clones only, minus some. The sample consists of roughly 130,000 clones, 88% of them appearing once. Sequencing was performed on peripheral blood, taken on day 0 of AZD1222 vaccination. The source is an adult in good health. The CDR3 runs from the conserved cysteine through the conserved F or W. D genes are given only for firm matches. The listing skips clone size in some rows; elsewhere it reads once, few, many or a size class.

V gene	clone size	CDR3 length	J gene	D gene	CDR3 DNA	CDR3 protein
TRBV6-2/TRBV6-3	NA	15	TRBJ2-7	TRBD1	TGTGCCAGCAGTTCCGGGACAGCATCCTCTTACGAGCAGTACTTC	CASSSGTASSYEQYF
TRBV19	NA	14	TRBJ2-2	NA	TGTGCCAGTAGTATGGCCCCTCCCACCGGGGAGCTGTTTTTT	CASSMAPPTGELFF
TRBV6-5	NA	14	TRBJ2-1	TRBD1	TGTGCCAGCATTCTCGACAGGGCCTACAATGAGCAGTTCTTC	CASILDRAYNEQFF
TRBV19	NA	15	TRBJ2-5	NA	TGTGCCAGTAGTATCGGTGGTCGGAGACAAGAGACCCAGTACTTC	CASSIGGRRQETQYF
TRBV30	once	12	TRBJ1-2	NA	TGTGCCTGGTCTGTCCCGAACTATGGCTACACCTTC	CAWSVPNYGYTF
TRBV19	NA	12	TRBJ2-5	NA	TGTGCCACCCAGGGTTCTGGGGAGACCCAGTACTTC	CATQGSGETQYF
TRBV30	many	13	TRBJ1-6	NA	TGTGCCTGGAGTGAACAGAACAATTCACCCCTCCACTTT	CAWSEQNNSPLHF
TRBV6-2/TRBV6-3	NA	15	TRBJ2-3	TRBD1	TGTGCCAGCAGTGATGGCAGGGGGCAGTCTGATACGCAGTATTTT	CASSDGRGQSDTQYF
TRBV5-1	NA	14	TRBJ1-4	NA	TGCGCCAGCAGCTTGTCGGGGGCGGTGGAAAAACTGTTTTTT	CASSLSGAVEKLFF
TRBV9	NA	15	TRBJ1-5	TRBD1	TGTGCCAGCAGCGAGGGGACAGATTATAATCAGCCCCAGCATTTT	CASSEGTDYNQPQHF